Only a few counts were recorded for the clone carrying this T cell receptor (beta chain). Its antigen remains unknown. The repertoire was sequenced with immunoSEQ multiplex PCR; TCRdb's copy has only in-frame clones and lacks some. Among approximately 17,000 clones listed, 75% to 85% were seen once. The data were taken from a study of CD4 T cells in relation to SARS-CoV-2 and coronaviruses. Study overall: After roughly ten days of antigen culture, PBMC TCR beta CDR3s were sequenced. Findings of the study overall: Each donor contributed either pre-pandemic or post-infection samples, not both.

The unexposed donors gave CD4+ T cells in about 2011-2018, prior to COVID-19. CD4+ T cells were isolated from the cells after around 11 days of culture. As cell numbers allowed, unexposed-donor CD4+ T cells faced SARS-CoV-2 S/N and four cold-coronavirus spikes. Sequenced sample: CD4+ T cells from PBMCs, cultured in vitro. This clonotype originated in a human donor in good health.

The CDR3 here is CSVDNQGNEQFF. In DNA, the CDR3 is TGCAGCGTTGATAACCAAGGCAATGAGCAGTTCTTC. V usage is TRBV29-1 and J usage is TRBJ2-1; D uncertain. The CDR3 has 12 amino acids. Trimming cost V 3 bases and J 6 bases, with 9 bases left between them. Germline-derived CDR1 and CDR2 are SQVTM and ANQGSEA.